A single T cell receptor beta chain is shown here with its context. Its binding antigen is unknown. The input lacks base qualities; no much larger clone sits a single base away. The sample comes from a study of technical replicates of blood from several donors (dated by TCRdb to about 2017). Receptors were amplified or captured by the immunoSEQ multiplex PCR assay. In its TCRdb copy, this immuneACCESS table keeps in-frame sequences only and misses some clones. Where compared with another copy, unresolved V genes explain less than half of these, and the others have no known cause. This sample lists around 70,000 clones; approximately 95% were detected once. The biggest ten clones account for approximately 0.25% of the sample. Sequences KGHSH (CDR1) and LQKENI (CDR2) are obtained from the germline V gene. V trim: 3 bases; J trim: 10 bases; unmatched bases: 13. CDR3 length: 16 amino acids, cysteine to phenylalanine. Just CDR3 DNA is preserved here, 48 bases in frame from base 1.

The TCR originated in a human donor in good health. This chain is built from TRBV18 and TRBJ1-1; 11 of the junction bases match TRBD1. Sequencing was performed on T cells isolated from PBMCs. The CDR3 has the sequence CASSPRTGGDGWGAFF. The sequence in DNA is TGTGCCAGCTCACCGCGGACAGGGGGCGACGGCTGGGGAGCTTTCTTT.